The T cell receptor (beta chain) under discussion was sequenced for a study of human T cells and chemical hapten exposure (dated by TCRdb to the early 2020s). Some background on the complete study: For sensitization, 2% DPC in acetone was applied to a roughly 2 cm by roughly 2 cm area of upper inner arm skin. Weekly therapeutic DPC doses were additionally applied to the scalp of patients throughout the approximately 24-week study period. Patch tests used Finn chambers with 0.01% DPC on the upper back, scored after 6 days by International Contact Dermatitis Research Group standards. Most of the patients in the cohort were female, and the cohort covered alopecia areata with under or over 50% scalp involvement, alopecia totalis and alopecia universalis. Libraries were pooled for sequencing, and per-sample TCR yields varied mainly because of small differences in library volumes within the pool. In alopecia patients, the study followed how the peripheral blood TCR repertoire changed in vivo over primary and secondary sensitization to diphenylcyclopropenone (DPC), a hapten. Patient blood was sampled pre-sensitization (week 0) and at 2, 6 and about 24 weeks after DPC sensitization. For TCR sequencing, blood came from 25 to 35 alopecia patients at anywhere from one to four time points (pre-sensitization, 2, 6 and 24 weeks). The study at large found these results: Compared with pre-sensitization or healthy control sets, expanded TCRs formed significantly more large CDR3 similarity clusters, which is consistent with antigen-driven responses. After repeated subsampling, changes were observed in the strength of the expansion versus patch-test correlation and in the threshold at which the correlation became significant. Patch test score was positively correlated with the number of PT1 expanded TCRs, with significance at thresholds 8, 16 and 32 but not at 4. Because all patients had alopecia, a presumed autoimmune disease, the immune response of the patients might differ from that of healthy individuals. DPC sensitization did not change the number of TCRs with a frequency above 1 in 1000, and there was no evidence of changes in global repertoire structure.

According to the germline V gene (reference sequence), CDR1 reads DFQATT and CDR2 reads SNEGSKA. There are 14 amino acids in the CDR3, from cysteine to phenylalanine inclusive. Kept here is only the CDR3 DNA, which spans 42 bases and is read in frame from base 1. V loses 4 bases of germline sequence and J loses 3 bases, and the interval between the two ends is 14 bases. This clonotype was seen more than once but under ten times. The antigen it recognizes is unknown. Per-base qualities were not stored, and no clone one base away is much larger. The time point label, read with the paper, signifies: patch test 2, 6 weeks after DPC sensitization. The sample's treatment or condition, from its label and the paper: therapeutic diphenylcyclopropenone sensitization with weekly scalp DPC. At each patch-test visit, blood was drawn before the patch test was applied. Patients were considered eligible if aged 18 to 70, diagnosed with alopecia and deemed suitable for DPC therapy, and patients were excluded if pregnant. Unfractionated whole blood was collected in Tempus Blood RNA tubes, and total RNA was extracted from that blood.

The library was built by means of RACE. These reads were obtained on a NextSeq 500. Library preparation attached unique molecular identifiers to individual cDNA molecules for quantitative, reproducible TCR counting. Both TCR alpha and TCR beta chains were sequenced from each blood RNA sample. Per the authors' processing: A median of about 100,000 TCRs per sample was observed, with a range of about 20,000 to 690,600. V, J and CDR3 annotation of the TCR reads was performed with the Decombinator software suite. Every sample was subsampled to the same number of TCRs (28,000) for the PS versus PT1 abundance plots. TCRs were defined as expanded if absent before sensitization and observed at least eight times at the 2-week time point. Through fastp at Q25 and MiXCR, TCRdb rebuilt clones from the public reads, retaining in-frame beta chains. Rows are unified per CDR3 protein, each entry keeping the most common DNA and genes. TCRdb assigned the V and J calls; the authors' analysis was not used. The sample table holds 70,000 to 90,000 distinct CDR3 sequences, of which more than 9% were seen once. Around 4.7% of the sample is in the top ten clones.

Here the chain combines TRBV20-1 and TRBJ2-3, with TRBD1 perhaps the D gene, on 6 matching bases. Material: whole blood, obtained in connection with sensitization to the hapten diphenylcyclopropenone (DPC). The source is a woman aged 50 to 60 with alopecia areata. Some clones in this sample may be carry-over from other donors' samples. The DNA reads as follows: TGCAGTGCTAAGAAACAGGGAGTGACAGATACGCAGTATTTT. Its protein is CSAKKQGVTDTQYF.